These 2 T cell receptor beta chains were sequenced from one sample in a study of shared clonotypes between healthy human individuals. Here immunoSEQ multiplex PCR was the method, and the copy in TCRdb shows in-frame clones only, minus some. In the table there are a few million clones, roughly nine tenths of which are singletons. The source material was naive CD4+ T cells sorted from blood. Subset denoted: CD45RA+ positively selected. The receptor set was obtained from a man aged 18 to 29 in good health.

J is TRBJ1-5 and V is TRBV19, with 7 nucleotides matching TRBD1. The CDR3 sequence is 12 residues long. V lost 7 bases to trimming and J lost 4 bases; unmatched junction nucleotides: 1. The germline CDR1 and CDR2 sequences are LNHDA and SQIVND (reference sequence). The CDR3 coding sequence is TGTGCCAGTATGGGACAGAATCAGCCCCAGCATTTT. Protein product: CASMGQNQPQHF.

This clone has more than one count but fewer than ten. The rearrangement joins TRBV29-1 to TRBJ1-1, with a possible D match to TRBD1 (6 bases). Trimming took 5 bases from V and 1 from J, leaving 14 bases between them. The CDR3 is made up of 14 amino acids. Looked up from germline, CDR1 is SQVTM and CDR2 is ANQGSEA. CDR3 sequence (DNA): TGCAGCGTTCACCGGGACACAGGGAACACTGAAGCTTTCTTT. It translates to CSVHRDTGNTEAFF. The variable domain in full, completed from reference TRBV29-1 and TRBJ1-1, reads SAVISQKPSRDICQRGTSLTIQCQVDSQVTMMFWYRQQPGQSLTLIATANQGSEATYESGFVIDKFPISRPNLTFSTLTVSNMSPEDSSIYLCSVHRDTGNTEAFFGQGTRLTVV.